This T cell receptor beta chain was obtained from a study of technical replicates of blood from four donors. The CDR3 runs 13 residues. The germline gives CDR1 SGHTA, CDR2 FQGTGA. The ends were cut back, 1 base at V and 4 bases at J, with 6 bases in the middle. Profiled with immunoSEQ multiplex PCR; TCRdb holds only in-frame clones, not every one. This sample has more than 65,000 clones, with about nine tenths found just once. This clone was seen once. The rearrangement uses TRBV7-3 and TRBJ2-3; no reliable D call. Sequenced sample: T cells isolated from PBMCs. This TCR derives from a human donor in good health. The CDR3 DNA reads as TGTGCCAGCAGCTTAATTTCGGCAGATACGCAGTATTTT. Amino acids: CASSLISADTQYF.